A selection of T cell receptor beta chains follows, all from one sample in a study of control samples from healthy donors and cancer patients. Clones were sequenced by immunoSEQ multiplex PCR, and TCRdb holds only the in-frame ones, with some missing. This repertoire shows 200,000 to 250,000 clones, about 95% found once; its top ten account for approximately 1.4%. Sequences were obtained from blood. The receptors were gathered from a man aged 50 or older in good health. CDR3s include the opening cysteine and the closing phenylalanine or tryptophan. A D gene is named only where the DNA matches it firmly. Some rows have no size entry. The others give once, few or many, or a class for an expanded clone.

cdr3_nt,cdr3_aa,clone_size,d_call,j_call,v_call
TGCGCCAGCAGCTTTGGGGGGAAGAGCTCCTATAATTCACCCCTCCACTTT,CASSFGGKSSYNSPLHF,NA,NA,TRBJ1-6,TRBV10-2
TGTGCCAGTAGTAGCCCCAGGGACAGAATGAACACTGAAGCTTTCTTT,CASSSPRDRMNTEAFF,NA,TRBD1,TRBJ1-1,TRBV19
TGTGCCAGCAGCTTGGGCATCTCCTACGAGCAGTACTTC,CASSLGISYEQYF,NA,NA,TRBJ2-7,TRBV7-6
TGTGCCAGCAGCTTAGCCCTGACAGGGGGCCACACAGATACGCAGTATTTT,CASSLALTGGHTDTQYF,NA,TRBD1,TRBJ2-3,TRBV7-9
TGTGCCAGCAGTGAAGCCGAGACCCAGTACTTC,CASSEAETQYF,NA,NA,TRBJ2-5,TRBV2
TGCGCCAGCAGCCAAGCCCTTGAGCCCCTGAGCTCCTACGAGCAGTACTTC,CASSQALEPLSSYEQYF,NA,NA,TRBJ2-7,TRBV4-3
TGTGCCAGCAGTTTTCTAGGGCAGACCGATAACTATGGCTACACCTTC,CASSFLGQTDNYGYTF,NA,NA,TRBJ1-2,TRBV28
TGTGCCAGCAGCTGGTTGGGAAGTCCCCTCCACTTT,CASSWLGSPLHF,NA,NA,TRBJ1-6,TRBV5-5
TGTGCCAGCAGTTACTCTTCGGAAGGGTCCAGTGAAAAACTGTTTTTT,CASSYSSEGSSEKLFF,once,NA,TRBJ1-4,TRBV6-6
TGTGCTAGTTCGGGCGTGAACACTGAAGCTTTCTTT,CASSGVNTEAFF,NA,NA,TRBJ1-1,TRBV12-5
TGCGCCAGCAGCAGGGTAGGGTTTAATGAAAAACTGTTTTTT,CASSRVGFNEKLFF,NA,NA,TRBJ1-4,TRBV10-2
TGTGCCATCAGTGAACCCAGGGACCCGAACTATGGCTACACCTTC,CAISEPRDPNYGYTF,NA,NA,TRBJ1-2,TRBV10-3
TGTGCCATCCGATTCAGGGACTCTAACACTGAAGCTTTCTTT,CAIRFRDSNTEAFF,NA,NA,TRBJ1-1,TRBV10-3
TGTGCCAGCAGCTCCGGAGGAGCTGGGGCCAACGTCCTGACTTTC,CASSSGGAGANVLTF,NA,NA,TRBJ2-6,TRBV11-2
TGTGCCAGCAGCCGCGGGACACCGTACCAAGAGACCCAGTACTTC,CASSRGTPYQETQYF,NA,NA,TRBJ2-5,TRBV6-5
TGTGCCAGCACCACCCGTCAGCGGGGGGGCGGGGATACGCAGTATTTT,CASTTRQRGGGDTQYF,NA,TRBD2,TRBJ2-3,TRBV5-4